This TCR delta chain emerged from a study of DNA immune sequencing with unique molecular identifiers. Study-level information: Buffy-coat γδ T cells, enriched immunomagnetically, supplied the sequenced genomic DNA.

Study conclusions and caveats: Novel TRD sequences not targeted by the primers cannot be detected.

Worth noting for this clone: The antigen is not known.

Primers for all 8 TRDV and 4 TRDJ genes amplified genomic DNA in 32-plex. In about 3 barcoding PCR cycles, molecules received a 12-nucleotide UMI, then adapter PCR followed. TCRdb redid the clone calls on the multiplex PCR reads with CATT. The table lists 5,000 or so delta-chain clones, roughly an eighth of them singletons. In germline, CDR1 is TSWWSYY, CDR2 QGS. V lost 0 bases to trimming and J lost 3 bases; unmatched junction nucleotides: 19. The CDR3 extends over 21 amino acids. The source is a human donor in good health. The sequenced sample was gamma-delta T cells enriched from blood buffy coat, or unenriched PBMCs (not recorded which). V gene TRDV1 combines with J gene TRDJ1; 10 bases match TRDD3. The J gene, not given by TCRdb, was assigned here from a germline match of the nucleotide sequence. CDR3: CALGELVGWLRWWGIPDKLIF. The DNA for the CDR3 is TGTGCTCTTGGGGAACTAGTGGGTTGGCTCCGTTGGTGGGGGATACCCGATAAACTCATCTTT.